The 31 T cell receptor beta chains presented below share a single source sample, sequenced in a study of T cell changes during pregnancy in multiple sclerosis. Profiled with immunoSEQ multiplex PCR; TCRdb holds only in-frame clones, not every one. The sample lists tens of thousands of clones, approximately 92% seen once, with approximately 0.68% in the top ten. The source was CD4+ T cells from peripheral blood mononuclear cells, collected in the third trimester of pregnancy. These receptor sequences come from a female donor with multiple sclerosis, enrolled in a pregnancy study.

The rearrangement joins TRBV28 to TRBJ2-5; tentative D call: TRBD2 (7 bases). CDR3 size: 15 residues. CDR1 and CDR2 from the germline V gene are MDHEN and SYDVKM. Trimming shortened V by 3 bases and J by 0 bases, and 11 bases separated the two germline ends. The CDR3 nucleotides are TGTGCCAGCAGTTTCCAGGGGAGGGACCAAGAGACCCAGTACTTC. Protein sequence: CASSFQGRDQETQYF.

This clone showed up just a few times. V usage is TRBV14 and J usage is TRBJ2-5; D is possibly TRBD1 (7 bases). The CDR3 sequence is 15 residues long. V lost 4 bases to trimming and J lost 2 bases, with 14 bases between them. Germline V lookup: CDR1 SGHDN, CDR2 FVKESK. The CDR3 loop reads CASSPFRGDQETQYF. The DNA for the CDR3 is TGTGCCAGCAGCCCATTCAGGGGGGATCAAGAGACCCAGTACTTC.

The chain couples TRBV5-4 to TRBJ2-2; TRBD2 aligns across 10 bases. The germline V gene has CDR1 SGHNT and CDR2 YYREEE (reference sequence). CDR3 size: 15 residues. V lost 4 bases, J lost 7 bases, and 7 bases stayed unmatched. The CDR3 protein is CASSLAGAFVGELFF. The CDR3, as DNA: TGTGCCAGCAGCCTAGCGGGGGCCTTTGTCGGGGAGCTGTTTTTT.

The genes are TRBV11-3 and TRBJ2-7; 7 positions match TRBD2. Germline loops: CDR1 SGHNT, CDR2 YENEEA. Unmatched junction bases numbered 4, after V lost 3 bases and J lost 5 bases. The CDR3 runs 13 residues. CDR3 amino acids: CASSLGGVDEQYF. The CDR3 DNA sequence: TGTGCCAGCAGCTTGGGAGGGGTAGACGAGCAGTACTTC.

The rearrangement joins TRBV7-2 to TRBJ1-4, with 9 bases lining up with TRBD1. The CDR3 is 15 residues long. J gave up 7 bases and V 5 bases, and 8 bases lay outside the gene matches. From germline, CDR1 is SGHTA and CDR2 FQGNSA. The chain's CDR3 is CASSPGTGIIEKLFF. CDR3 nucleotide sequence: TGTGCCAGCAGCCCAGGGACAGGGATCATTGAAAAACTGTTTTTT.

V gene TRBV25-1 combines with J gene TRBJ1-5, with D possibly being TRBD1 (6 bases). V lost 3 bases and J lost 0, with 9 bases in between. Germline-derived CDR1 and CDR2 are MGHDK and SYGVNS. This CDR3 comprises 15 residues. The CDR3 DNA reads as TGTGCCAGCAGTGAGGACAGTCTTAGCAATCAGCCCCAGCATTTT. It yields the protein CASSEDSLSNQPQHF.

The V gene is TRBV6-5, the J gene TRBJ2-7, with a possible D match to TRBD2 (5 bases). The CDR3 length is 15 residues. V was cut by 6 bases and J by 1 base, with 16 bases left in between. Germline V CDR1 and CDR2: MNHEY, SVGAGI. The CDR3 loop is CASSPSPSNSYEQYF. The CDR3 nucleotides are TGTGCCAGCAGCCCTAGCCCCAGTAATTCCTACGAGCAGTACTTC.

In its sample, this clone was seen once. This chain joins TRBV29-1 and TRBJ2-7, with a possible D match to TRBD1 (8 bases). Between the trimmed V and J ends, which lost 4 bases and 4 bases, there was a span of 17 bases. CDR1 SQVTM and CDR2 ANQGSEA come from the germline V gene. The CDR3 is 14 amino acids. The CDR3 coding sequence is TGCAGCGTTGGGGGAGCGGGACAGGTATACGAGCAGTACTTC. Translation gives CSVGGAGQVYEQYF.

The table lists this clone with a count of one. The rearrangement joins TRBV5-6 to TRBJ2-7; 9 bases line up with TRBD1. The ends lost 2 bases at V and 3 bases at J; junction bases unmatched: 9. Per germline, CDR1 SGHDT and CDR2 YYEEEE. CDR3 length: 16 residues. In DNA form, the CDR3 reads TGTGCCAGCAGCTTACAGGGGGCGCAAACCTTCTACGAGCAGTACTTC. Protein sequence: CASSLQGAQTFYEQYF.

This rearrangement joins TRBV6-5 to TRBJ2-2; D might be TRBD1 (6 bases). V was trimmed by 4 bases and J by 3 bases, leaving 9 bases between them. Germline V CDR1 and CDR2: MNHEY, SVGAGI. The CDR3 is 14 amino acids. The chain's CDR3 is CASSWTDYTGELFF. The CDR3 region has the DNA TGTGCCAGCAGTTGGACAGATTACACCGGGGAGCTGTTTTTT.

The V and J genes are TRBV29-1 and TRBJ2-3; no reliable D call. The CDR3 has 13 amino acids. V was pared by 3 bases and J by 4 bases, with 11 bases between. Germline lookup yields CDR1 SQVTM and CDR2 ANQGSEA. The CDR3 is CSVEVRQADTQYF. CDR3 in DNA: TGCAGCGTTGAGGTCCGTCAGGCAGATACGCAGTATTTT.

The chain links TRBV29-1 to TRBJ2-1; 7 bases are shared with TRBD2. From germline, CDR1 is SQVTM and CDR2 ANQGSEA. V shed 4 bases and J 11 bases; nucleotides not matched to a gene: 26. There are 18 residues in the CDR3. The DNA for the CDR3 is TGCAGCGTTGTTACGGCCCGTAGTGGTGGGAGGGCCGGGGAGAAGCAGTTCTTC. It encodes CSVVTARSGGRAGEKQFF.

This rearrangement joins TRBV19 to TRBJ2-1, with TRBD1 identical over 10 bases. Germline CDR1 and CDR2: LNHDA and SQIVND (reference sequence). This CDR3 contains 18 residues. The J segment lost 2 bases and the V segment lost 5 bases, leaving 12 bases of the junction unmatched. This chain's CDR3 is CASSPIQTGTGAYNEQFF. CDR3 bases: TGTGCCAGTAGTCCCATACAGACCGGGACAGGGGCCTACAATGAGCAGTTCTTC.

The chain uses TRBV5-1 and TRBJ2-7; maybe TRBD2 (7 bases). The CDR3 sequence is 13 residues long. V lost 4 bases and J lost 3, with 11 bases in between. From germline, CDR1 is SGHRS and CDR2 YFSETQ. The CDR3 DNA reads TGCGCCAGCAGCCATAGGGGGGGCTACGAGCAGTACTTC. Amino acid sequence: CASSHRGGYEQYF.

The chain recombines TRBV29-1 with TRBJ1-5, with D possibly matching TRBD1 (6 bases). Trimming took 5 bases from V and 2 from J, leaving 7 bases between them. This CDR3 is 12 amino acids long. Looked up from germline, CDR1 is SQVTM and CDR2 is ANQGSEA. CDR3 amino acids: CSVRQGNQPQHF. The CDR3 nucleotides are TGCAGCGTTCGACAGGGCAATCAGCCCCAGCATTTT.

V and J are TRBV13 and TRBJ2-7, with D unresolved. Trimming took off 8 bases at V and 2 bases at J, with 7 bases between the two ends. This CDR3 is built from 11 residues. Germline V lookup: CDR1 PRHDT, CDR2 FYEKMQ (reference sequence). The CDR3 DNA sequence: TGTGCCAGCGGTCAGGCCTACGAGCAGTACTTC. Its protein product is CASGQAYEQYF.

This clone was recorded once. The genes are TRBV18 and TRBJ1-4; possibly TRBD1 for D (5 bases). V lost 3 bases to trimming and J lost 8 bases, with 16 bases between them. The CDR3 consists of 15 residues. Germline V gene lookup returns CDR1 KGHSH and CDR2 LQKENI. The CDR3 region is CASSPTGGIREKLFF. The CDR3 DNA reads TGTGCCAGCTCACCTACAGGCGGGATTCGAGAAAAACTGTTTTTT.

The chain is built from TRBV7-2 and TRBJ2-1, with 14 bases identical to TRBD2. V trimming: 2 bases; J trimming: 11 bases; junction bases outside the gene matches: 8. Per germline, CDR1 SGHTA and CDR2 FQGNSA. The CDR3 extends over 16 amino acids. The CDR3 nucleotides are TGTGCCAGCAGCTTAAGGCGGGGACTAGCGGGAGATAAGCAGTTCTTC. Its translation is CASSLRRGLAGDKQFF.

V is TRBV2 and J is TRBJ2-1; D gene ambiguous. With 6 bases removed from V and 12 bases from J, the gap between germline ends came to 15 bases. The CDR3 is made up of 12 amino acids. The germline gives CDR1 SNHLY, CDR2 FYNNEI. Written as DNA, the CDR3 is TGTGCCAGCAGGGCCCAGAGTCGAGGGCAGTTCTTC. This sequence encodes CASRAQSRGQFF.

The genes are TRBV5-1 and TRBJ2-3; the D is unclear. This CDR3 region has 14 residues. Trimming stripped 7 bases from V and 2 bases from J, with 14 bases between. Germline V gives CDR1 SGHRS, CDR2 YFSETQ. The CDR3 DNA sequence: TGCGCCAGCCTCCCTAATGAGGCCACAGATACGCAGTATTTT. Translated: CASLPNEATDTQYF.

The chain has TRBV30 and TRBJ2-3; D possibly corresponds to TRBD2 (5 bases). The germline V gene encodes CDR1 GTSNPN and CDR2 SVGIG (reference sequence). This CDR3 has 13 amino acids. The V and J ends lost 0 bases and 3 bases respectively, with 7 bases between them. The CDR3: CAWSVGGTDTQYF. CDR3 DNA sequence: TGTGCCTGGAGTGTAGGCGGGACAGATACGCAGTATTTT.

The chain has TRBV27 and TRBJ2-5, with TRBD1 identical over 9 bases. The V gene's germline CDR1 is MNHEY and CDR2 SMNVEV (reference sequence). After removal of 1 base from V and 11 bases from J, the junction contained 11 bases not matched to a gene. The CDR3 is 15 amino acids. Here the CDR3 reads CASSLLGQGLREQYF. The CDR3, as DNA: TGTGCCAGCAGTTTATTGGGACAGGGATTAAGAGAGCAGTACTTC.

In DNA form, the CDR3 reads TGTGCCAGCAGTGGGTCCAGTCAAGAGACCCAGTACTTC. It yields the protein CASSGSSQETQYF. This rearrangement joins TRBV2 to TRBJ2-5; D not resolved. The V end lost 4 bases, the J end lost 2 bases, and 8 bases lay between the germline ends. This CDR3 is 13 amino acids long. Germline CDR1 is SNHLY and CDR2 is FYNNEI.

The V and J genes are TRBV7-2 and TRBJ1-2; D is unclear. V was pared by 7 bases and J by 5 bases, with 20 bases between. The CDR3 has 15 amino acids. The germline V gene has CDR1 SGHTA and CDR2 FQGNSA. CDR3 in DNA: TGTGCCAGCATCCAACTTCTTACGGCGGGGTATGGCTACACCTTC. Residues: CASIQLLTAGYGYTF.

The J gene is TRBJ2-2, the V gene TRBV6-6, with a possible D match to TRBD2 (5 bases). Trimming shortened V by 10 bases and J by 7 bases, and 16 bases separated the two germline ends. Germline V gene sequence: CDR1 MNHNY, CDR2 SVGAGI (reference sequence). CDR3 size: 13 residues. The CDR3 nucleotides are TGTGCCACAACGGGATGGTCGGACGGGGAGCTGTTTTTT. Its translation is CATTGWSDGELFF.

V is TRBV5-1 and J is TRBJ1-1, with a weak D call TRBD1 (5 bases). V gave up 3 bases and J gave up 7 bases, with 13 bases separating them. The germline V gene has CDR1 SGHRS and CDR2 YFSETQ. This CDR3 spans 13 amino acids. CDR3 DNA sequence: TGCGCCAGCAGCTATAACCCGACAGATGAAGCTTTCTTT. Translating it yields CASSYNPTDEAFF.

The chain carries TRBV6-1 and TRBJ1-3; 8 bases are a match to TRBD1. CDR1 and CDR2 (germline): MNHNS, SASEGT. The CDR3 spans 15 residues. The trim removed 4 bases at V and 7 bases at J, leaving 9 bases unmatched. CDR3 loop: CASSATWTGSNTIYF. The CDR3 nucleotides read TGTGCCAGCAGTGCCACGTGGACAGGGAGTAACACCATATATTTT.

The rearrangement uses TRBV28 and TRBJ1-1; D may be TRBD1 (5 bases). CDR1 is MDHEN, CDR2 SYDVKM, per germline. The V and J ends lost 4 bases and 4 bases respectively, with 7 bases between them. The CDR3 loop spans 12 amino acids. The CDR3 reads CASSSGSTEAFF. In nucleotides, the CDR3 is TGTGCCAGCAGTTCAGGGTCCACTGAAGCTTTCTTT.

The rearrangement uses TRBV9 and TRBJ1-1; D unresolved. This CDR3 is 14 amino acids long. Germline V lookup: CDR1 SGDLS, CDR2 YYNGEE. V gave up 0 bases and J gave up 3 bases, with 9 bases separating them. CDR3 region: CASSVGAADTEAFF. The CDR3 DNA reads as TGTGCCAGCAGCGTAGGGGCAGCCGACACTGAAGCTTTCTTT.

V usage is TRBV7-2 and J usage is TRBJ2-3; 8 bases match TRBD2. The V gene's germline CDR1 is SGHTA and CDR2 FQGNSA. V lost 0 bases, J lost 4 bases, and 9 bases stayed unmatched. CDR3 length: 17 residues. Written as DNA, the CDR3 is TGTGCCAGCAGCTTAGCGCAAGCGGGAGTCCCGCCAGATACGCAGTATTTT. Its translation: CASSLAQAGVPPDTQYF. The whole variable domain, remainder taken from reference TRBV7-2 and TRBJ2-3, is GAGVSQSPSNKVTEKGKDVELRCDPISGHTALYWYRQSLGQGLEFLIYFQGNSAPDKSGLPSDRFSAERTGGSVSTLTIQRTQQEDSAVYLCASSLAQAGVPPDTQYFGPGTRLTVL.

The chain recombines TRBV10-2 with TRBJ1-1; 7 bases align to TRBD1. This CDR3 has 16 residues. Germline V gene lookup returns CDR1 WSHSY and CDR2 SAAADI. J was trimmed by 1 base and V by 2 bases; bases with no gene match: 7. The CDR3 region is CASSEGQVGGNTEAFF. CDR3 in DNA: TGCGCCAGCAGTGAGGGACAGGTCGGCGGGAACACTGAAGCTTTCTTT.